A single sample is the source of the 28 T cell receptor beta chains below, sequenced in a study of blood T cell repertoires in COVID-19. Using immunoSEQ multiplex PCR, the repertoire was profiled, and TCRdb retains in-frame clones only, with some absent. The table includes roughly 200,000 clones, 65% to 85% detected once. Material: peripheral blood. The source of these receptors is a woman between 35 and 50 years old with COVID-19, enrolled during active disease.

The chain links TRBV7-2 to TRBJ1-5; D is perhaps TRBD1 (6 bases). This CDR3 comprises 15 residues. Germline V gene sequence: CDR1 SGHTA, CDR2 FQGNSA. V dropped 3 bases and J dropped 0 bases, with 9 bases sitting between them. CDR3 sequence (DNA): TGTGCCAGCAGCTTCTGGGACACTAGCAATCAGCCCCAGCATTTT. Translated: CASSFWDTSNQPQHF.

This clone was counted once. J is TRBJ2-3 and V is TRBV12-3 or TRBV12-4, with D perhaps matching TRBD1 (6 bases). The CDR3 extends over 13 amino acids. V was trimmed by 7 bases and J by 5 bases, leaving 13 bases between them. The DNA for the CDR3 is TGTGCCAGCAATAGGGACACTTTAGATACGCAGTATTTT. It translates to CASNRDTLDTQYF.

This clone has only a few counts. The J gene is TRBJ1-5, the V gene TRBV6-5; D is uncertain. Looked up from germline, CDR1 is MNHEY and CDR2 is SVGAGI. Trimming stripped 6 bases from V and 1 base from J, with 13 bases between. The CDR3 loop spans 15 amino acids. CDR3 nucleotides: TGTGCCAGCAGGGATTGGTGGGCCAGCAATCAGCCCCAGCATTTT. It yields the protein CASRDWWASNQPQHF.

The chain carries TRBV24-1 and TRBJ2-3, with no clear D. This CDR3 region has 15 residues. The V and J ends lost 5 bases and 1 base respectively, with 12 bases between them. Looked up from germline, CDR1 is KGHDR and CDR2 is SFDVKD. The CDR3, as DNA: TGTGCCACCAGTGGTACGGTGAGCGGCACAGATACGCAGTATTTT. It specifies CATSGTVSGTDTQYF.

The rearrangement uses TRBV10-1 and TRBJ2-2, with 11 nucleotides matching TRBD1. V trimming: 4 bases; J trimming: 5 bases; junction bases outside the gene matches: 3. This CDR3 has 15 amino acids. Germline-derived CDR1 and CDR2 are WNHNN and SYGVQD (reference sequence). The CDR3 loop is CASSGGQGATGELFF. CDR3 nucleotides: TGCGCCAGCAGTGGCGGACAGGGGGCGACCGGGGAGCTGTTTTTT.

The chain recombines TRBV7-9 with TRBJ2-7; D is possibly TRBD2 (5 bases). V lost 5 bases and J 4 bases, leaving 9 bases between the germline ends. CDR1 is SEHNR, CDR2 FQNEAQ, per germline (reference sequence). The CDR3 totals 12 residues. CDR3 sequence: CASSQPGYEQYF. The CDR3 nucleotides are TGTGCCAGCAGCCAACCGGGGTACGAGCAGTACTTC.

The chain has TRBV6-5 and TRBJ1-4, with 7 bases fitting TRBD1. J was trimmed by 5 bases and V by 6 bases; bases with no gene match: 6. The CDR3 has 14 residues. Germline values: CDR1 MNHEY, CDR2 SVGAGI. For the CDR3, the DNA is TGTGCCAGCAGGTGGACAGGCAGGAATGAAAAACTGTTTTTT. It is translated as CASRWTGRNEKLFF.

This sequence joins TRBV5-8 and TRBJ1-1; D uncertain. Germline values: CDR1 SGHTS, CDR2 YDEGEE. Trimming pared 5 bases from V and 1 base from J, leaving 12 bases between. This CDR3 spans 14 amino acids. CDR3 sequence (DNA): TGTGCCAGCAGATCCGATTGGGCGAACACTGAAGCTTTCTTT. Translation: CASRSDWANTEAFF.

This chain connects TRBV7-9 to TRBJ1-2; 8 bases map to TRBD1. Germline CDR1 reads SEHNR; CDR2 reads FQNEAQ (reference sequence). This CDR3 contains 14 residues. The V and J ends lost 6 bases and 6 bases, in that order; junction bases with no gene match: 9. CDR3 region: CASSPAGQANGYTF. CDR3 bases: TGTGCCAGCAGTCCAGCGGGACAGGCTAATGGCTACACCTTC.

The CDR3 here is CASSSEGGTKDYEQYF. Here the CDR3 DNA reads TGTGCCAGCAGCTCGGAGGGGGGGACGAAAGACTACGAGCAGTACTTC. The genes are TRBV11-2 and TRBJ2-7; possible D gene TRBD2, 7 bases. The CDR3 has 16 amino acids. CDR1 SGHAT and CDR2 FQNNGV come from the germline V gene. The V end lost 4 bases, the J end lost 3 bases, and 19 bases lay between the germline ends.

The chain employs TRBV11-2 and TRBJ2-7; no clear D gene. The germline V gene encodes CDR1 SGHAT and CDR2 FQNNGV. The germline V and J ends were trimmed by 4 bases and 2 bases, with 9 bases remaining between them. CDR3 size: 13 residues. CDR3 DNA sequence: TGTGCCAGCAGCTCACAGCTCACCTACGAGCAGTACTTC. Encoded protein: CASSSQLTYEQYF.

V usage is TRBV7-6 and J usage is TRBJ2-7; D not resolved. The CDR3 runs to 15 residues. The germline CDR1 and CDR2 sequences are SGHVS and FNYEAQ. Trimming pared 1 base from V and 3 bases from J, leaving 13 bases between. CDR3 bases: TGTGCCAGCAGCTTAGAAGGCAGCGAGGTCTACGAGCAGTACTTC. It is translated as CASSLEGSEVYEQYF.

The J gene is TRBJ2-7, the V gene TRBV28, with 11 bases that match TRBD2. This CDR3 is 17 amino acids long. Unmatched junction bases numbered 13, after V lost 5 bases and J lost 4 bases. Germline V gene data show CDR1 as MDHEN and CDR2 as SYDVKM. The CDR3 loop reads CASSTGLLAGVQYEQYF. CDR3 nucleotides: TGTGCCAGCAGTACGGGTCTACTAGCGGGAGTACAATACGAGCAGTACTTC.

The V call is TRBV28, the J call TRBJ1-4; D gene ambiguous. Trimming left V 3 bases short and J 10 bases short, with 9 bases between. Looked up from germline, CDR1 is MDHEN and CDR2 is SYDVKM. There are 12 residues in the CDR3. The CDR3 DNA reads as TGTGCCAGCAGTTTTATGTCAGGAAAACTGTTTTTT. This gives the protein CASSFMSGKLFF.

V and J are TRBV5-4 and TRBJ1-1, with D maybe TRBD1 (5 bases). V lost 3 bases and J 1 base, leaving 13 bases between the germline ends. The CDR3 extends over 15 amino acids. CDR1 is SGHNT and CDR2 is YYREEE in the germline V gene (reference sequence). CDR3 sequence reads: CASSSMDTGNTEAFF. Written as DNA, the CDR3 is TGTGCCAGCAGCTCCATGGACACAGGGAACACTGAAGCTTTCTTT.

This rearrangement joins TRBV10-3 to TRBJ2-5; D is unresolved. V was trimmed by 0 bases and J by 5 bases, leaving 7 bases between them. Germline V gene sequence: CDR1 ENHRY, CDR2 SYGVKD. This CDR3 spans 13 amino acids. The CDR3 DNA reads TGTGCCATCAGTGAGTCGAACTCGGAGACCCAGTACTTC. It is translated as CAISESNSETQYF.

The CDR3 DNA sequence: TGTGCCAGCTCACCACGTCAGGACATGAACACTGAAGCTTTCTTT. It yields the protein CASSPRQDMNTEAFF. The chain combines TRBV18 with TRBJ1-1; perhaps TRBD1 as D (5 bases). Looked up from germline, CDR1 is KGHSH and CDR2 is LQKENI. Trimming took 1 base from V and 0 from J, leaving 9 bases between them. The CDR3 extends over 15 amino acids.

This chain connects TRBV24-1 to TRBJ2-1, with 10 positions matching TRBD2. This CDR3 has 16 residues. Germline V CDR1 and CDR2: KGHDR, SFDVKD. V shed 4 bases, J shed 6 bases, and the junction held 8 bases outside the gene matches. In DNA, the CDR3 is TGTGCCACCAGTGACCCGAGCGGGGGGGCCTCCAATGAGCAGTTCTTC. This translates into CATSDPSGGASNEQFF.

The chain carries TRBV27 and TRBJ1-1; 8 nucleotides match TRBD1. The CDR3 is 13 residues long. The ends lost 6 bases at V and 3 bases at J; junction bases unmatched: 3. CDR1 and CDR2 from the germline V gene are MNHEY and SMNVEV (reference sequence). Here the CDR3 DNA reads TGTGCCAGCAGCGGACAGGGACACACTGAAGCTTTCTTT. Translated: CASSGQGHTEAFF.

The chain joins TRBV29-1 to TRBJ1-2; D remains ambiguous. This CDR3 has 10 amino acids. V lost 5 bases, J lost 4 bases, and 5 bases lay in between. Germline V gives CDR1 SQVTM, CDR2 ANQGSEA. The CDR3 nucleotides are TGCAGCGTTTACAGCTATGGCTACACCTTC. Encoded protein: CSVYSYGYTF.

V usage is TRBV4-2 and J usage is TRBJ1-2; 8 nucleotides line up with TRBD1. V dropped 2 bases and J dropped 0; count of bases not matched to a gene: 11. The CDR3 loop spans 18 amino acids. Germline CDR1 is LGHNA and CDR2 is YNFKEQ. In nucleotides, the CDR3 is TGTGCCAGCAGCCAACAAACTCAGGGGGCCCTAGCTAACTATGGCTACACCTTC. Translation gives CASSQQTQGALANYGYTF.

This clone was seen a few times. The chain has TRBV11-2 and TRBJ1-2; unclear D gene. V lost 2 bases and J 2 bases, leaving 9 bases between the germline ends. Germline CDR1 is SGHAT and CDR2 is FQNNGV. CDR3 size: 14 residues. CDR3 nucleotides: TGTGCCAGCAGCTTAATCAGAGGGAACTATGGCTACACCTTC. It specifies CASSLIRGNYGYTF.

CDR3 region: CASSPGGGRNTEAFF. The CDR3 DNA follows: TGCGCCAGCAGCCCGGGGGGGGGCAGGAACACTGAAGCTTTCTTT. The V call is TRBV5-1, the J call TRBJ1-1, with a weak D call TRBD1 (6 bases). Germline V gene data show CDR1 as SGHRS and CDR2 as YFSETQ. CDR3 size: 15 residues. V was trimmed by 4 bases and J by 1 base, leaving 14 bases between them.

The gene calls are TRBV3-1 (or the pseudogene TRBV3-2) and TRBJ1-1; 9 bases match TRBD1. This CDR3 comprises 18 residues. V trimming: 0 bases; J trimming: 1 base; junction bases outside the gene matches: 9. Germline loops: CDR1 LGHDT, CDR2 YNNKEL (reference sequence). CDR3 amino acids: CASSQDVVTGGGNTEAFF. DNA for the CDR3: TGTGCCAGCAGCCAAGATGTTGTGACAGGGGGGGGGAACACTGAAGCTTTCTTT.

The V and J genes are TRBV5-1 and TRBJ2-3; no clear D. With 3 bases removed from V and 5 bases from J, the gap between germline ends came to 10 bases. The CDR3 covers 13 residues. CDR1 SGHRS and CDR2 YFSETQ come from the germline V gene. Here the CDR3 reads CASSSRPGDTQYF. The CDR3 DNA sequence: TGCGCCAGCAGCTCAAGGCCGGGAGATACGCAGTATTTT.

This rearrangement joins TRBV27 to TRBJ1-4, with D uncertain. Germline V lookup: CDR1 MNHEY, CDR2 SMNVEV (reference sequence). The CDR3 runs to 14 residues. The ends were cut back, 5 bases at V and 7 bases at J, with 14 bases in the middle. This CDR3 is CASSTREFGEKLFF. In DNA form, the CDR3 reads TGTGCCAGCAGTACTAGGGAATTCGGTGAAAAACTGTTTTTT.

This clone was seen only once. The chain combines TRBV6-1 with TRBJ1-2, with 11 bases identical to TRBD1. The V gene's germline CDR1 is MNHNS and CDR2 SASEGT. The CDR3 extends over 16 amino acids. V shed 4 bases and J 7 bases; nucleotides not matched to a gene: 11. The DNA for the CDR3 is TGTGCCAGCAGTGGGAGGACAGGGGGCTTAATCCGTGGCTACACCTTC. It yields the protein CASSGRTGGLIRGYTF.

This clone was counted a single time. J is TRBJ2-1 and V is TRBV7-2; D might be TRBD1 (5 bases). Trimming left V 2 bases short and J 7 bases short, with 12 bases between. There are 14 residues in the CDR3. Germline V CDR1 and CDR2: SGHTA, FQGNSA. The CDR3 reads CASSLRLQGNEQFF. The CDR3 bases are TGTGCCAGCAGCTTACGACTCCAGGGAAATGAGCAGTTCTTC.